The next 4 T cell receptor beta chains were all read from a single sample in a study of cytomegalovirus exposure and HLA in healthy donors. The PCR was carried out with 60 Vbeta primers and 13 Jbeta primers. Assay: immunoSEQ multiplex PCR; the TCRdb copy retains only in-frame clones and omits some. The sample lists 76,000 or so clones; around 70% were seen once. The sequencing input was PBMCs. The receptors shown here come from a woman aged 40 to 50 in good health and CMV-seropositive.

This chain joins TRBV4-3 and TRBJ2-1, with D possibly matching TRBD1 (5 bases). Germline CDR1 LGHNA, CDR2 YSLEER. The CDR3 is 16 amino acids. Trimming removed 3 bases from V and 0 bases from J, with 12 bases in between. The CDR3 region is CASSQAGRVSYNEQFF. CDR3 nucleotide sequence: TGCGCCAGCAGCCAGGCCGGCAGGGTCTCCTACAATGAGCAGTTCTTC.

The table lists this clone with a count of one. The rearrangement joins TRBV15 to TRBJ1-5; 9 nucleotides agree with TRBD1. Germline V gives CDR1 LNHNV, CDR2 YYDKDF (reference sequence). Trimming took 1 base from V and 7 from J; bases not matched to a gene: 5. CDR3 length: 15 amino acids. Here the CDR3 reads CATSRVTGGEQPQHF. DNA for the CDR3: TGTGCCACCAGCAGAGTTACAGGGGGCGAACAGCCCCAGCATTTT.

The chain couples TRBV30 to TRBJ1-5; TRBD1 might be the D (6 bases). The germline gives CDR1 GTSNPN, CDR2 SVGIG (reference sequence). The CDR3 covers 16 residues. Deletions cut 2 bases from V and 6 bases from J, with 20 bases between. CDR3 amino acids: CAWSHVEGGKTQPQHF. The CDR3 bases are TGTGCCTGGAGTCATGTGGAAGGGGGTAAGACTCAGCCCCAGCATTTT.

Only a few counts were recorded for this clone. The chain has TRBV4-3 and TRBJ1-1, with 9 nucleotides matching TRBD1. Trimming removed 5 bases from V and 3 bases from J; junction bases left unmatched: 1. The CDR3 runs to 13 residues. Germline assignment: CDR1 LGHNA and CDR2 YSLEER. CDR3: CASSGQGHTEAFF. The CDR3 nucleotides are TGCGCCAGCAGCGGACAGGGGCACACTGAAGCTTTCTTT.